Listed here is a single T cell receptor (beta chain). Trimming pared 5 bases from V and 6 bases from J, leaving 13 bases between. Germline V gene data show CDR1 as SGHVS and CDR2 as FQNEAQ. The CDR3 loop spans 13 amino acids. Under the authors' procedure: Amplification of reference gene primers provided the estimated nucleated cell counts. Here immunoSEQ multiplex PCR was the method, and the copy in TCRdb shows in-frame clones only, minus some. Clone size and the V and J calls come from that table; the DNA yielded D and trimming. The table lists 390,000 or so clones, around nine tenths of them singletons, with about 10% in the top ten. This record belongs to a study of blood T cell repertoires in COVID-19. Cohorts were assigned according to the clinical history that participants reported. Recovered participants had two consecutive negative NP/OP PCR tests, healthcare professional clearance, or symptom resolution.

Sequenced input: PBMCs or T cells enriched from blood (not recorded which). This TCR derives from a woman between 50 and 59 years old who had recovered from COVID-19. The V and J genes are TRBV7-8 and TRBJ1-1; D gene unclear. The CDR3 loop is CASSVSPSAEAFF. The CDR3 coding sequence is TGTGCCAGCAGCGTTAGCCCGTCCGCTGAAGCTTTCTTT. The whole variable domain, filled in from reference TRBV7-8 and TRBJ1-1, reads GAGVSQSPRYKVAKRGQDVALRCDPISGHVSLFWYQQALGQGPEFLTYFQNEAQLDKSGLPSDRFFAERPEGSVSTLKIQRTQQEDSAVYLCASSVSPSAEAFFGQGTRLTVV.